This T cell receptor (beta chain) was found in a study of blood T cell repertoires in COVID-19. Trimming shortened V by 0 bases and J by 6 bases, and 17 bases separated the two germline ends. The V gene's germline CDR1 is SGHDT and CDR2 YYEEEE. The CDR3 runs to 16 residues. Data came from immunoSEQ multiplex PCR; TCRdb stores just in-frame clones and leaves some out. Of 400,000 to 450,000 clones in the sample, 86% were seen once. This TCR was sampled from a woman between 25 and 40 years old with active or convalescent COVID-19. The chain links TRBV5-6 to TRBJ2-3; maybe TRBD2 (5 bases). The sequenced sample consisted of peripheral blood. CDR3 amino acids: CASSLVGLARGDTQYF. The CDR3 coding sequence is TGTGCCAGCAGCTTGGTTGGGTTAGCGAGAGGGGATACGCAGTATTTT.